This T cell receptor beta chain comes out of a study of preoperative IRX-2 immunotherapy in early breast cancer. Treatment here: preoperative locoregional IRX-2 cytokine immunotherapy. Samples came from a phase Ib trial of preoperative locoregional IRX-2 cytokine immunotherapy. V was cut by 3 bases and J by 1 base, with 16 bases left in between. Germline V CDR1 and CDR2: MDHEN, SYDVKM. This CDR3 is 17 amino acids long. Here immunoSEQ multiplex PCR was the method, and the copy in TCRdb shows in-frame clones only, minus some. The data show tens of thousands of clones, about four fifths seen once. This TCR was recovered from a human donor with breast cancer. The V and J genes are TRBV28 and TRBJ1-5, with unresolved D. The specimen was obtained from a patient treated with IRX-2 immunotherapy. The CDR3 DNA reads as TGTGCCAGCAGTTTTTCTAGTGTCGGGCAGAGCAATCAGCCCCAGCATTTT. This codes for CASSFSSVGQSNQPQHF.